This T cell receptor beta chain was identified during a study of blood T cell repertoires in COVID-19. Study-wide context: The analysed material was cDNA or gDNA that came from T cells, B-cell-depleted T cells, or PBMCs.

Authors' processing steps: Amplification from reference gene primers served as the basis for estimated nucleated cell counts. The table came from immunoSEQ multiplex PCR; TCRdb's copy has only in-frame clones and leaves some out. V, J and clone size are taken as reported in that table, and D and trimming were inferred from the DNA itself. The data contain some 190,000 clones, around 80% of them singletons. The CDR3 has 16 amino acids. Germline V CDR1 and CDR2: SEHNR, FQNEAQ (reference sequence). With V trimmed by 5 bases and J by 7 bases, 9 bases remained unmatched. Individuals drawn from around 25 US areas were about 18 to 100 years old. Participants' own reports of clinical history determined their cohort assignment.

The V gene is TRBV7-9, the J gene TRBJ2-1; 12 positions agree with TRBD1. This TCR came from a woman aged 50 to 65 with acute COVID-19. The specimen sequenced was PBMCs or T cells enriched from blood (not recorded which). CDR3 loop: CASSLRGQGAPNEQFF. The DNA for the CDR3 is TGTGCCAGCAGCCTTAGGGGACAGGGGGCGCCGAATGAGCAGTTCTTC. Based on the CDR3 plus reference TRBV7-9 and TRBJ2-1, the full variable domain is DTGVSQNPRHKITKRGQNVTFRCDPISEHNRLYWYRQTLGQGPEFLTYFQNEAQLEKSRLLSDRFSAERPKGSFSTLEIQRTEQGDSAMYLCASSLRGQGAPNEQFFGPGTRLTVL.